The clone carrying this TCR beta chain was found many times. Germline CDR1 KGHSH, CDR2 LQKENI. CDR3 length: 14 amino acids. With 2 bases removed from V and 0 bases from J, the gap between germline ends came to 7 bases. The library protocol tagged individual cDNA molecules with unique molecular identifiers. TCRdb re-derived calls from the 5' RACE reads in MiXCR, one entry per CDR3 protein. The sample includes 50,000 to 75,000 distinct CDR3 sequences, 12% of them seen just once. The data were obtained in a study of early T cells in non-severe SARS-CoV-2 infection. The clonotype comes from an adult who was a healthcare worker with PCR-confirmed SARS-CoV-2 infection or an uninfected control (not recorded which). The donor label of this sample is uncertain. Sequenced material: whole blood, taken at baseline. The chain is built from TRBV18 and TRBJ2-5; possibly TRBD1 for D (6 bases). CDR3 DNA: TGTGCCAGCTCACCAGGACAGAACCAAGAGACCCAGTACTTC. Amino acid sequence: CASSPGQNQETQYF.